The rows below give T cell receptor beta chains drawn from one sample of a study of shared clonotypes between healthy human individuals. This table comes from immunoSEQ multiplex PCR, and its TCRdb copy is limited to in-frame clones, with some not included. This repertoire shows over a million clones, approximately 98.5% found once; its top ten account for 0.36%. Sequencing used naive CD4+ T cells sorted from blood. The receptor set was obtained from a man younger than 40 in good health. CDR3s include the opening cysteine and the closing phenylalanine or tryptophan. Each record gives: J gene, V gene, D gene, clone size, CDR3 protein, CDR3 DNA. D genes are given only for firm matches. Clone size appears in some rows only: once, few, many, or a class for an expanded clone.

J: TRBJ2-7; V: TRBV11-1; D: TRBD1; size: NA; CDR3: CASSLGQGAAYEQYF; DNA: TGTGCCAGCAGCTTAGGACAGGGGGCCGCCTACGAGCAGTACTTC
J: TRBJ2-7; V: TRBV5-1; D: NA; size: NA; CDR3: CASSPPREAYEQYF; DNA: TGCGCCAGCAGCCCCCCCCGGGAAGCCTACGAGCAGTACTTC
J: TRBJ2-7; V: TRBV10-3; D: TRBD1; size: NA; CDR3: CAIRISGQSPYEQYF; DNA: TGTGCCATCAGAATTTCGGGACAGAGTCCCTACGAGCAGTACTTC
J: TRBJ1-2; V: TRBV19; D: NA; size: NA; CDR3: CASSITRTDYGYTF; DNA: TGTGCCAGTAGTATCACAAGGACTGACTATGGCTACACCTTC
J: TRBJ1-5; V: TRBV5-1; D: NA; size: NA; CDR3: CASSLSPGHNQPQHF; DNA: TGCGCCAGCAGCTTGTCTCCGGGTCACAATCAGCCCCAGCATTTT
J: TRBJ1-1; V: TRBV7-9; D: NA; size: NA; CDR3: CASSSRGDGTEAFF; DNA: TGTGCCAGCAGCTCTCGGGGGGATGGAACTGAAGCTTTCTTT
J: TRBJ1-2; V: TRBV28; D: TRBD1; size: once; CDR3: CASTFFPLWDREDYGYTF; DNA: TGTGCCAGCACCTTTTTTCCCCTTTGGGACAGGGAGGACTATGGCTACACCTTC
J: TRBJ1-4; V: TRBV27; D: NA; size: NA; CDR3: CASSQTGWMYEKLFF; DNA: TGTGCCAGCAGCCAAACAGGCTGGATGTATGAAAAACTGTTTTTT
J: TRBJ2-5; V: TRBV18; D: NA; size: NA; CDR3: CASSPLGGGLQETQYF; DNA: TGTGCCAGCTCACCACTCGGCGGGGGCCTCCAAGAGACCCAGTACTTC
J: TRBJ2-7; V: TRBV5-4; D: NA; size: NA; CDR3: CASSRAGNYEQYF; DNA: TGTGCCAGCAGTCGGGCAGGTAACTACGAGCAGTACTTC
J: TRBJ2-2; V: TRBV29-1; D: NA; size: NA; CDR3: CSVAWGNTGELFF; DNA: TGCAGCGTTGCCTGGGGGAATACCGGGGAGCTGTTTTTT
J: TRBJ2-5; V: TRBV6-5; D: TRBD1; size: NA; CDR3: CASRRPGQGQETQYF; DNA: TGTGCCAGCAGACGACCCGGACAGGGCCAAGAGACCCAGTACTTC
J: TRBJ2-1; V: TRBV10-2; D: TRBD2; size: NA; CDR3: CASWTSLVDEQFF; DNA: TGCGCCAGCTGGACTAGCCTAGTCGATGAGCAGTTCTTC
J: TRBJ2-4; V: TRBV2; D: NA; size: NA; CDR3: CASSTISGPGEAKNIQYF; DNA: TGTGCCAGCAGCACCATTTCAGGGCCTGGGGAGGCCAAAAACATTCAGTACTTC
J: TRBJ2-5; V: TRBV30; D: TRBD1; size: NA; CDR3: CAWSRGQEETQYF; DNA: TGTGCCTGGAGTAGGGGGCAGGAAGAGACCCAGTACTTC
J: TRBJ2-5; V: TRBV28; D: TRBD2; size: NA; CDR3: CASSLPERELQETQYF; DNA: TGTGCCAGCAGCCTCCCAGAGCGGGAGCTCCAAGAGACCCAGTACTTC
J: TRBJ2-5; V: TRBV5-4; D: TRBD1; size: NA; CDR3: CASSVRDRGLRETQYF; DNA: TGTGCCAGCAGCGTCCGGGACAGGGGGCTCAGGGAGACCCAGTACTTC
J: TRBJ1-5; V: TRBV18; D: TRBD1; size: NA; CDR3: CASSTGQGMNQPQHF; DNA: TGTGCCAGCTCAACGGGACAGGGAATGAATCAGCCCCAGCATTTT